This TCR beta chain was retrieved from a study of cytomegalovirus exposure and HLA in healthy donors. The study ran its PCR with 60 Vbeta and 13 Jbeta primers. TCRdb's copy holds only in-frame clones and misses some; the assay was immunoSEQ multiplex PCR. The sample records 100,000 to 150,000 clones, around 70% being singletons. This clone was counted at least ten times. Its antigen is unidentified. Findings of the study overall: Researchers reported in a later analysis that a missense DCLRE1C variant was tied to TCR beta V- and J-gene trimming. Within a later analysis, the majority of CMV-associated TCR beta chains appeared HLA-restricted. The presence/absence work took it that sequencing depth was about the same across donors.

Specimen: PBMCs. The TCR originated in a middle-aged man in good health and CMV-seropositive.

The CDR3 sequence is CASSGKLIGATPWEQYF. DNA for the CDR3: TGTGCCAGCAGTGGTAAGTTGATAGGGGCGACGCCGTGGGAGCAGTACTTC. The V gene is TRBV6-1, the J gene TRBJ2-7; maybe TRBD1 (5 bases). CDR1 and CDR2 (germline): MNHNS, SASEGT. V was cut by 4 bases and J by 7 bases, with 26 bases left in between. The CDR3 runs to 17 residues.